The next 25 T cell receptor beta chains were all read from a single sample in a study of tumor-infiltrating lymphocytes in primary liver carcinoma. Each 20-30 mg portion of unsorted bulk tissue served as the source for co-extraction of RNA and DNA. Making TCR beta cDNA involved approximately 0.5 ug total RNA and a constant-region primer. Three nested multiplex PCR rounds of slightly modified ARM-PCR generated TCR beta libraries. TRBV1-TRBV30 forward primers paired with a C-beta reverse primer were used in the first two PCR rounds, which ran roughly 11 cycles each. TCRdb itself ran the multiplex PCR reads through MiXCR, one entry per CDR3 protein. The sample yields about 75,000 distinct CDR3 sequences, 69% seen once. Sequencing input: tumor-adjacent normal liver tissue. Every receptor here comes from a man between 40 and 49 years old with primary liver carcinoma and hepatitis B virus infection.

With respect to this clonotype: Just one base apart from a much larger clone, this may be a read error. The V call is TRBV11-2, the J call TRBJ1-1; no firm D call. The CDR3 runs 14 residues. Trimming removed 1 base from V and 1 base from J, with 7 bases in between. Germline values: CDR1 SGHAT, CDR2 FQNNGV. CDR3 DNA: TGTGCCAGCAGCTTAGCAATTTCGAACACTGAAGCTTTCTTT. This encodes CASSLAISNTEAFF.

With respect to this clonotype: This may arise from a read error, as a much more abundant clone is one base away. This chain uses TRBV11-1 with TRBJ2-4; 10 nucleotides align to TRBD2. Trimming took 7 bases from V and 2 from J; bases not matched to a gene: 11. The CDR3 covers 17 residues. CDR1 is SGHAT, CDR2 FQDESV, per germline (reference sequence). The CDR3 loop is CASNFPGTSETKNIQYF. The CDR3 DNA sequence: TGTGCCAGCAACTTCCCCGGGACTAGCGAGACCAAAAACATTCAGTACTTC.

As to this clonotype: A junction end diverges from the germline sequence, so it may reflect a read error. The chain couples TRBV29-1 to TRBJ2-3, with D unclear. The germline CDR1 and CDR2 sequences are SQVTM and ANQGSEA. The CDR3 contains 10 residues. CDR3 loop: CSVSIDTQYF. The CDR3 DNA reads as TGCAGCGTTTCCATAGATACGCAATATTTT.

About this clonotype itself: The junction does not match germline at one end; this may be a read error. This chain links TRBV11-2 with TRBJ2-4; the D is unclear. Germline V gives CDR1 SGHAT, CDR2 FQNNGV. CDR3 length: 18 residues. CDR3 DNA sequence: TGTGCCAGCAGCCCAACTGAGGCTTCCACGGTTGCCAAAACCATTCAGTACTTC. Protein: CASSPTEASTVAKTIQYF.

V is TRBV6-5 and J is TRBJ2-1, with 15 bases matching TRBD2. V lost 2 bases and J lost 10; bases outside the gene matches: 6. The germline V gene encodes CDR1 MNHEY and CDR2 SVGAGI. CDR3 length: 16 residues. This CDR3 is CASSYRTSGRANEQFF. CDR3 sequence (DNA): TGTGCCAGCAGTTACCGGACTAGCGGGAGGGCCAACGAGCAGTTCTTC.

This clonotype was seen repeatedly, ten times or more. J is TRBJ1-4 and V is TRBV4-1; a possible D gene is TRBD1 (6 bases). Germline loops: CDR1 MGHRA, CDR2 YSYEKL. Trimming left V 0 bases short and J 6 bases short, with 14 bases between. This CDR3 region has 16 residues. The CDR3 here is CASSQEKARGYEKLFF. The CDR3 coding sequence is TGCGCCAGCAGCCAAGAGAAGGCCAGGGGATATGAAAAACTGTTTTTT.

As regards this clonotype: The junction departs from germline at one end; a sequencing error may be responsible. The chain employs TRBV4-1 and TRBJ2-7; TRBD2 aligns across 8 bases. Germline V gives CDR1 MGHRA, CDR2 YSYEKL. The CDR3 runs to 14 residues. CDR3 DNA sequence: TGCGCCAGCAGCCAACGGGAGGGCTACTACGAGCAGCACTTC. It yields the protein CASSQREGYYEQHF.

On this clonotype itself: A much larger clone lies a single base off, so this may be a read error. Here the CDR3 omits its conserved ending phenylalanine or tryptophan, so a read error is the likely source. This chain joins TRBV6-5 and TRBJ1-1, with D hard to call. Trimming shortened V by 7 bases and J by 7 bases, and 16 bases separated the two germline ends. Germline CDR1 is MNHEY and CDR2 is SVGAGI. The CDR3 has 13 residues. The CDR3 protein is CASIPGGVGEAFS. CDR3 nucleotide sequence: TGTGCCAGCATCCCCGGCGGGGTTGGTGAAGCTTTCTCT.

About this clonotype: A read error may produce the germline difference seen at one junction end. This chain uses TRBV29-1 with TRBJ2-2, with D maybe TRBD2 (7 bases). There are 14 residues in the CDR3. CDR1 is SQVTM and CDR2 is ANQGSEA in the germline V gene. The CDR3 DNA reads TGCAGCGCCGAAGAGGGAGGGTTCACCGGGGGGCTGTTATTT. Its translation: CSAEEGGFTGGLLF.

A note on this clonotype: A read error may produce the germline difference seen at one junction end. The chain employs TRBV11-2 and TRBJ2-6, with a possible D match to TRBD1 (5 bases). Germline values: CDR1 SGHAT, CDR2 FQNNGV. This CDR3 is built from 15 residues. The CDR3 nucleotides are TGTGCCAGCAGATCTTACAGCTCTGGGGCCAACATCCTGGCTTTC. Translation gives CASRSYSSGANILAF.

This clonotype has ten or more counts. CDR3 sequence reads: CASSLRGGDTQYF. Here the CDR3 DNA reads TGTGCCAGCAGCTTACGGGGTGGGGATACGCAGTATTTT. This chain links TRBV12-3 or TRBV12-4 with TRBJ2-3, with D maybe TRBD2 (5 bases). The CDR3 length is 13 residues. V was cut by 6 bases and J by 6 bases, with 13 bases left in between.

In the case of this clonotype: Just one base apart from a much larger clone, this may be a read error. The rearrangement joins TRBV30 to TRBJ2-1; 8 bases are shared with TRBD1. From germline, CDR1 is GTSNPN and CDR2 SVGIG (reference sequence). The CDR3 loop spans 14 amino acids. CDR3 amino acids: CVWIPGTGYNEQFF. DNA of the CDR3: TGTGTCTGGATACCCGGGACAGGATACAATGAGCAGTTCTTC.

At least ten counts were recorded for this clonotype. The chain carries TRBV7-9 and TRBJ2-4, with a weak D call TRBD1 (6 bases). Germline CDR1 SEHNR, CDR2 FQNEAQ (reference sequence). Trimming took off 2 bases at V and 3 bases at J, with 11 bases between the two ends. The CDR3 contains 15 residues. Written as DNA, the CDR3 is TGTGCCAGCAGCTTAATACAGGGTAGCAAAAACATTCAGTACTTC. Amino acids: CASSLIQGSKNIQYF.

Concerning this clonotype: The junction differs from germline at one of its ends, possibly a read error. The V call is TRBV12-3 or TRBV12-4, the J call TRBJ2-7; D is perhaps TRBD2 (5 bases). The CDR3 length is 14 residues. The CDR3 spells CARSLEGDTYEQYF. The CDR3 DNA reads TGTGCCAGGAGTTTAGAGGGCGATACCTACGAGCAGTACTTC.

Concerning this clonotype: It is likely a read error, because the conserved phenylalanine at the end of the CDR3 is missing. The rearrangement uses TRBV11-2 and TRBJ1-1; D unresolved. This CDR3 region has 13 residues. Germline loops: CDR1 SGHAT, CDR2 FQNNGV. V lost 1 base and J lost 0, with 3 bases in between. CDR3 sequence reads: CASSLGMNTEAFY. The CDR3 nucleotides read TGTGCCAGCAGCTTAGGCATGAACACTGAAGCTTTCTAT.

V and J are TRBV9 and TRBJ1-1, with no clear D. The CDR3 spans 15 residues. The V gene lost 3 bases and the J gene lost 0 bases, with 12 bases spanning the gap. Germline lookup yields CDR1 SGDLS and CDR2 YYNGEE. CDR3 residues: CASSEEADMNTEAFF. The CDR3 nucleotides read TGTGCCAGCAGCGAAGAGGCTGACATGAACACTGAAGCTTTCTTT.

This chain links TRBV12-5 with TRBJ2-3; 10 bases are a match to TRBD2. Trimming took 5 bases from V and 8 from J; bases not matched to a gene: 13. The CDR3 length is 16 residues. The germline gives CDR1 LGHNT, CDR2 FRNRAP. In nucleotides, the CDR3 is TGTGCTAGTGGTCTAACTAGCGGGATCTCTTTGGGTACGCAGTATTTT. This encodes CASGLTSGISLGTQYF.

This clonotype was observed a handful of times. Being one base from a much bigger clone, this may be a read error. V and J are TRBV6-5 and TRBJ2-7, with 7 bases aligning to TRBD1. The CDR3 is made up of 13 amino acids. V was pared by 7 bases and J by 3 bases, with 6 bases of the junction left unmatched. Germline V lookup: CDR1 MNHEY, CDR2 SVGAGI. The CDR3 region has the DNA TGTGCCAGCAACCGACAGGGATGCTACGAGCAGTACTTC. Encoded protein: CASNRQGCYEQYF.

In the case of this clonotype: A much more abundant neighbour one base away suggests this may be a read error. As DNA, the CDR3 is TGTGCCAGCAGCCAAGATTGGACTAGCGGCGGTGAGCAGTTCTTC. Amino acids: CASSQDWTSGGEQFF. The chain employs TRBV4-2 and TRBJ2-1; 10 nucleotides line up with TRBD2. Germline CDR1 reads LGHNA; CDR2 reads YNFKEQ. CDR3 size: 15 residues. Trimming at V came to 0 bases and at J to 9 bases, leaving 5 bases not matched to a gene.

A remark on this clonotype: The junction departs from the called germline gene at one end, perhaps through a read error. The rearrangement joins TRBV5-4 to TRBJ2-5; D uncertain. This CDR3 region has 14 residues. Germline CDR1 SGHNT, CDR2 YYREEE (reference sequence). The CDR3 sequence is CASSSAISQETQYF. The CDR3, as DNA: TGTGCCAGCAGCTCGGCCATTTCCCAAGAGACCCAATACTTC.

This clonotype has a single count. The CDR3 loop is CASRGSILTF. In nucleotides, the CDR3 is TGTGCCAGCAGGGGCAGCATCCTGACTTTC. The genes are TRBV2 and TRBJ2-6; D call uncertain. Germline assignment: CDR1 SNHLY and CDR2 FYNNEI. The V and J ends lost 6 bases and 14 bases respectively, with 8 bases between them. This CDR3 is built from 10 residues.

This clonotype was recorded at least ten times. This chain joins TRBV7-9 and TRBJ2-3, with 8 positions matching TRBD1. The germline V gene encodes CDR1 SEHNR and CDR2 FQNEAQ (reference sequence). The CDR3 totals 15 residues. Unmatched junction bases numbered 5, after V lost 5 bases and J lost 1 base. CDR3: CASSPLTGGTDTQYF. In nucleotides, the CDR3 is TGTGCCAGCAGCCCCTTGACAGGGGGCACAGATACGCAGTATTTT.

The J gene is TRBJ2-7, the V gene TRBV12-3 or TRBV12-4, with a weak D call TRBD2 (5 bases). This CDR3 contains 14 residues. V was trimmed by 3 bases and J by 7 bases, leaving 16 bases between them. The CDR3 coding sequence is TGTGCCAGCAGTTTGGGGAGTGGGTTATATGAGCAGTACTTC. Protein product: CASSLGSGLYEQYF.

The CDR3 DNA reads TGCAGCGTCCAGGTACTAGCGGTCTACAATGAGCAGTTCTTC. Residues: CSVQVLAVYNEQFF. The V gene is TRBV29-1, the J gene TRBJ2-1; TRBD2 agrees at 8 bases. From germline, CDR1 is SQVTM and CDR2 ANQGSEA. The CDR3 is made up of 14 amino acids. After removal of 6 bases from V and 3 bases from J, the junction contained 7 bases not matched to a gene.

This clonotype has a single count. This may stem from a read error, because a much larger clone lies one nucleotide away. V and J are TRBV7-9 and TRBJ2-5, with 9 nucleotides matching TRBD1. The CDR3 loop spans 16 amino acids. Germline V gene sequence: CDR1 SEHNR, CDR2 FQNEAQ (reference sequence). The chain's CDR3 is CASSLATGGGQGTQYF. The CDR3 region has the DNA TGTGCCAGCAGCTTAGCTACAGGGGGCGGGCAAGGGACCCAGTACTTC.